This T cell receptor beta chain was documented in a study of blood T cells in healthy people across ages. General study results and limits: Naive CD4+ cell counts and diversity both ran higher in long-lived than in aged donors. Investigators treated diversity estimates from one million T cells as underestimates.

PBMCs, at least 6.5 million per sample, were isolated. A sample-barcoded 5' primer and a J-beta primer mix were used in a second PCR of roughly 6 to 12 cycles. TCRdb re-called the 5' RACE reads through MiXCR, storing one row per CDR3 protein. The data contain hundreds of thousands of distinct CDR3 sequences, around 43% of them singletons. This CDR3 is 15 amino acids long. V lost 0 bases to trimming and J lost 0 bases; unmatched junction nucleotides: 0. The germline V gene has CDR1 MNHEY and CDR2 SMNVEV (reference sequence). This clonotype was found a few times. Its antigen is still unknown. The genes are TRBV27 and TRBJ2-7, with TRBD2 identical over 9 bases. The material sequenced was blood. This receptor was taken from a man aged 60-69 years in good health. CDR3 nucleotides: TGTGCCAGCAGTTTATCGGGACTAGCCTCCTACGAGCAGTACTTC. It is translated as CASSLSGLASYEQYF.